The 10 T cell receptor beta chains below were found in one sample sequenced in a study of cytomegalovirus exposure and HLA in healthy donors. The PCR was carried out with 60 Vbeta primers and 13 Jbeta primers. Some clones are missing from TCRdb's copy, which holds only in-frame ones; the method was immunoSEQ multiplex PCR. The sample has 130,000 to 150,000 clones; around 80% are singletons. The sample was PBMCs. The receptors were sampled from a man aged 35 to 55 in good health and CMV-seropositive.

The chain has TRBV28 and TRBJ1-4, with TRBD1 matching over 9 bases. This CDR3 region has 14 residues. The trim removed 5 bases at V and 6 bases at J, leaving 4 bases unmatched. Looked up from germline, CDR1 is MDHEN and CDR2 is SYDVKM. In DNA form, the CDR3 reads TGTGCCAGCAGTCGGACAGGGGAGCATGAAAAACTGTTTTTT. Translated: CASSRTGEHEKLFF.

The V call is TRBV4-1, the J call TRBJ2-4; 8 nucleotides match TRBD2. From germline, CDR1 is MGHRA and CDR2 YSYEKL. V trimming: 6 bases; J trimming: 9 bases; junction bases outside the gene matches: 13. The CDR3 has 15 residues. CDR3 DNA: TGCGCCAGCAGTCTCGATGGGGCCCGGGGGGGCATTCAGTACTTC. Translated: CASSLDGARGGIQYF.

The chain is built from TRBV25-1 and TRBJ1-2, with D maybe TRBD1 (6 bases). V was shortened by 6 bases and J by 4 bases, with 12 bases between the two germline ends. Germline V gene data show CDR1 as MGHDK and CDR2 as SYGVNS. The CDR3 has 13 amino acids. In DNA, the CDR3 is TGTGCCAGCAGCCGACAGGACGGCTATGGCTACACCTTC. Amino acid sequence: CASSRQDGYGYTF.

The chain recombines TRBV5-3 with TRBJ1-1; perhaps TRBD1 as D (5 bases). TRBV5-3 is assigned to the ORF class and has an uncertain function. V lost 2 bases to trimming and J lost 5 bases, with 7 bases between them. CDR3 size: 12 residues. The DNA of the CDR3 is TGTGCCAGAAGCTTCAGGGTTACTGAAGCTTTCTTT. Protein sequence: CARSFRVTEAFF.

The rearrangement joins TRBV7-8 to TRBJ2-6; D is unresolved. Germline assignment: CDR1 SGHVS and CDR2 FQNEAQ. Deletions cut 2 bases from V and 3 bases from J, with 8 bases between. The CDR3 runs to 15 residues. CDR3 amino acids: CASSLNLGGANVLTF. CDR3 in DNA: TGTGCCAGCAGCTTAAACCTAGGTGGGGCCAACGTCCTGACTTTC. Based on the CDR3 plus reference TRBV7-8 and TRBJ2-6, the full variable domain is GAGVSQSPRYKVAKRGQDVALRCDPISGHVSLFWYQQALGQGPEFLTYFQNEAQLDKSGLPSDRFFAERPEGSVSTLKIQRTQQEDSAVYLCASSLNLGGANVLTFGAGSRLTVL.

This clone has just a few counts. CDR3 amino acids: CASSERQGKHQPQHF. The DNA for the CDR3 is TGTGCCAGCAGTGAAAGACAGGGTAAACATCAGCCCCAGCATTTT. The rearrangement links TRBV6-1 to TRBJ1-5; 7 nucleotides agree with TRBD1. Germline V gene lookup returns CDR1 MNHNS and CDR2 SASEGT. This CDR3 has 15 amino acids. J gave up 5 bases and V 2 bases, and 6 bases lay outside the gene matches.

CDR3 sequence (DNA): TGTGCCAGCAGTTACTCAAATAAAATAGGGCGGGGTGAGCAGTTCTTC. Translation gives CASSYSNKIGRGEQFF. The rearrangement uses TRBV6-5 and TRBJ2-1; maybe TRBD2 (6 bases). The V and J ends lost 0 bases and 9 bases respectively, with 18 bases between them. The CDR3 has 16 residues. CDR1 and CDR2 (germline): MNHEY, SVGAGI.

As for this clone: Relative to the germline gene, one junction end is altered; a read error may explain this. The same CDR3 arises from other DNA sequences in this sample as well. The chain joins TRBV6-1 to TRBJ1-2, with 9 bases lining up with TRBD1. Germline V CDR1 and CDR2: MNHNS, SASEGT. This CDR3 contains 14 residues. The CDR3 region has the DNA TGTGCCAGTAGTGAATTGACAGGGGGAGGGGGCTACACCTTC. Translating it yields CASSELTGGGGYTF.

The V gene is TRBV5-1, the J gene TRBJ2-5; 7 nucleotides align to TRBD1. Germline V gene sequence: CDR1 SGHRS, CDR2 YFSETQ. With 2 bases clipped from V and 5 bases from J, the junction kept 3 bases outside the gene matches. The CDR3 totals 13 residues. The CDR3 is CASSLTGAETQYF. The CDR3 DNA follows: TGCGCCAGCAGCTTAACAGGGGCCGAGACCCAGTACTTC.

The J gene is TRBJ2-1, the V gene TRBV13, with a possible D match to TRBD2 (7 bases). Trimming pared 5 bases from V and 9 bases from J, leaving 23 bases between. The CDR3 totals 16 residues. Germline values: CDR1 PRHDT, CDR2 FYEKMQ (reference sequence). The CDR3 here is CASSLDGTRRGGEQFF. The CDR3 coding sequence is TGTGCCAGCAGCCTAGACGGGACTCGGAGGGGGGGTGAGCAGTTCTTC. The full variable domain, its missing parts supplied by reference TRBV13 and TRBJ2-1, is AAGVIQSPRHLIKEKRETATLKCYPIPRHDTVYWYQQGPGQDPQFLISFYEKMQSDKGSIPDRFSAQQFSDYHSELNMSSLELGDSALYFCASSLDGTRRGGEQFFGPGTRLTVL.